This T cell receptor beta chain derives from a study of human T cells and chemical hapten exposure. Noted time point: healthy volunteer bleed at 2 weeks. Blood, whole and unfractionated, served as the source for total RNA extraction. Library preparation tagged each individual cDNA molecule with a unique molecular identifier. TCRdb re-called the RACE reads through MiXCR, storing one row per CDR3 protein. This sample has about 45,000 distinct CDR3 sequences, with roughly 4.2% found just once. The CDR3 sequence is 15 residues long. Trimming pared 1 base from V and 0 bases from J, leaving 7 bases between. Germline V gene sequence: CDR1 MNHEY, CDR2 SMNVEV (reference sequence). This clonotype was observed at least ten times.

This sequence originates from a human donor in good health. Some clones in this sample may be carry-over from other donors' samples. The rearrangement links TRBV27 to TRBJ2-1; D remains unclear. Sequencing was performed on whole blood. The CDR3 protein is CASSLWASSYNEQFF. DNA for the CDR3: TGTGCCAGCAGTTTATGGGCGAGCTCCTACAATGAGCAGTTCTTC.